This note documents a single T cell receptor (beta chain) sequence. This record comes from a study of cytomegalovirus exposure and HLA in healthy donors. PCR amplification relied on 60 Vbeta primers (plus 13 Jbeta primers). Under the authors' procedure: Approximately 10 million shared chains were among approximately 80 million unique TCR beta chains counted in a later analysis. Clones were read by immunoSEQ multiplex PCR, and TCRdb kept only the in-frame ones, dropping some. The V and J calls and clone size were taken over from that table, and D and trimming were inferred from the DNA. The sample lists about 140,000 clones, about 85% seen once, with 3.1% in the top ten. Germline-derived CDR1 and CDR2 are SGHTS and YDEGEE. V lost 6 bases and J lost 3; bases outside the gene matches: 7. The CDR3 has 15 amino acids.

The receptor was derived from a female donor in good health and CMV-seronegative. The chain employs TRBV5-8 and TRBJ2-1, with TRBD2 identical over 9 bases. The source material was PBMCs. CDR3 sequence reads: CASTDSGRVYNEQFF. The CDR3 nucleotides read TGTGCCAGCACTGATAGCGGGAGAGTCTACAATGAGCAGTTCTTC. The full variable domain, with the rest looked up from reference TRBV5-8 and TRBJ2-1, is EAGVTQSPTHLIKTRGQQATLRCSPISGHTSVYWYQQALGLGLQFLLWYDEGEERNRGNFPPRFSGRQFPNYSSELNVNALELEDSALYLCASTDSGRVYNEQFFGPGTRLTVL.